The 10 T cell receptor beta chains below come from one sample, sequenced in a study of cytotoxic CD8 clonotypes in ibrutinib-treated CLL. Profiled with immunoSEQ multiplex PCR; TCRdb holds only in-frame clones, not every one. The data hold about 200,000 clones, with about 72% observed a single time. The sample here was PBMCs, taken after 24 months of ibrutinib treatment. The receptors were gathered from a human donor with chronic lymphocytic leukemia.

The chain has TRBV7-9 and TRBJ1-5; 9 bases map to TRBD1. J gave up 5 bases and V 5 bases, and 7 bases lay outside the gene matches. This CDR3 is 15 amino acids long. Germline CDR1 reads SEHNR; CDR2 reads FQNEAQ (reference sequence). In nucleotides, the CDR3 is TGTGCCAGCAGCCCCTGGGACAGGGAGGATCAGCCCCAGCATTTT. Residues: CASSPWDREDQPQHF. Looking up the rest from reference TRBV7-9 and TRBJ1-5 gives the full variable domain: DTGVSQNPRHKITKRGQNVTFRCDPISEHNRLYWYRQTLGQGPEFLTYFQNEAQLEKSRLLSDRFSAERPKGSFSTLEIQRTEQGDSAMYLCASSPWDREDQPQHFGDGTRLSIL.

The gene calls are TRBV28 and TRBJ1-2; the D is unclear. Germline values: CDR1 MDHEN, CDR2 SYDVKM. V gave up 5 bases and J gave up 2 bases, with 9 bases separating them. This CDR3 contains 13 residues. This chain's CDR3 is CASSSPLNYGYTF. CDR3 DNA sequence: TGTGCCAGCAGTAGTCCTTTAAACTATGGCTACACCTTC.

The chain has TRBV14 and TRBJ2-1; 11 bases line up with TRBD2. Germline V gives CDR1 SGHDN, CDR2 FVKESK. The CDR3 covers 14 residues. The trim removed 2 bases at V and 7 bases at J, leaving 1 base unmatched. Here the CDR3 DNA reads TGTGCCAGCAGCCAACTAGCGGGAGGAAATGAGCAGTTCTTC. Protein product: CASSQLAGGNEQFF.

This clone has just a few counts. The V call is TRBV27, the J call TRBJ2-3; 7 nucleotides match TRBD1. Germline V gives CDR1 MNHEY, CDR2 SMNVEV (reference sequence). The J segment lost 0 bases and the V segment lost 3 bases, leaving 12 bases of the junction unmatched. This CDR3 is built from 18 residues. Here the CDR3 reads CASSLLRDRGVSTDTQYF. The CDR3 DNA is TGTGCCAGCAGTTTGCTCCGGGACAGAGGGGTTAGCACAGATACGCAGTATTTT.

The chain has TRBV23-1 and TRBJ1-2; TRBD1 matches 8 bases. TRBV23-1 is classed as an ORF, of uncertain function. Trimming removed 4 bases from V and 3 bases from J; junction bases left unmatched: 7. The CDR3 sequence is 15 residues long. As DNA, the CDR3 is TGCGCCAGCAGTCTACCGGGACAGGCACACTATGGCTACACCTTC. Protein: CASSLPGQAHYGYTF.

The chain employs TRBV19 and TRBJ2-1, with TRBD2 identical over 7 bases. The CDR3 sequence is 13 residues long. Per germline, CDR1 LNHDA and CDR2 SQIVND (reference sequence). V was pared by 6 bases and J by 6 bases, with 5 bases of the junction left unmatched. The CDR3 protein is CASRELARNEQFF. DNA for the CDR3: TGTGCCAGTAGGGAACTAGCGCGCAATGAGCAGTTCTTC.

The gene calls are TRBV6-6 and TRBJ2-3; 9 nucleotides match TRBD1. In germline, CDR1 is MNHNY, CDR2 SVGAGI (reference sequence). V lost 4 bases and J lost 1; bases outside the gene matches: 6. The CDR3 length is 16 residues. As DNA, the CDR3 is TGTGCCAGCAGTTCCTTAGACAGGGGGGGCACAGATACGCAGTATTTT. It encodes CASSSLDRGGTDTQYF.

The rearrangement joins TRBV5-4 to TRBJ2-1; 9 bases map to TRBD2. Germline trimming cut 0 bases from V and 0 bases from J; bases unmatched to any gene: 4. There are 17 residues in the CDR3. Germline CDR1 reads SGHNT; CDR2 reads YYREEE (reference sequence). The CDR3 protein is CASSLAAGGPSYNEQFF. The CDR3 coding sequence is TGTGCCAGCAGCTTGGCGGCGGGAGGGCCCTCCTACAATGAGCAGTTCTTC. Combining the CDR3 with reference TRBV5-4 and TRBJ2-1 gives the whole variable domain ETGVTQSPTHLIKTRGQQVTLRCSSQSGHNTVSWYQQALGQGPQFIFQYYREEENGRGNFPPRFSGLQFPNYSSELNVNALELDDSALYLCASSLAAGGPSYNEQFFGPGTRLTVL.

The rearrangement uses TRBV7-9 and TRBJ1-1; tentative D call: TRBD1 (5 bases). V dropped 5 bases and J dropped 0 bases, with 16 bases sitting between them. CDR3 length: 16 residues. Per germline, CDR1 SEHNR and CDR2 FQNEAQ (reference sequence). This CDR3 reads CASSPRGRQLNTEAFF. Written as DNA, the CDR3 is TGTGCCAGCAGCCCCCGAGGTAGACAGCTGAACACTGAAGCTTTCTTT.

This chain uses TRBV19 with TRBJ1-5; no reliable D call. The CDR3 consists of 12 residues. Germline loops: CDR1 LNHDA, CDR2 SQIVND (reference sequence). V was trimmed by 3 bases and J by 7 bases, leaving 7 bases between them. The CDR3 protein is CASSIGYQPQHF. The CDR3 nucleotides are TGTGCCAGTAGTATCGGCTACCAGCCCCAGCATTTT.